A single sample is the source of the 13 T cell receptor beta chains below, sequenced in a study of T cell responses to AZD1222 COVID-19 vaccine. Generated by immunoSEQ multiplex PCR, the TCRdb table keeps only in-frame clones and is missing some. This sample carries some 180,000 clones, 87% of them seen once, and the ten largest clones take 0.85% to 1.1%. Material: peripheral blood, obtained 28 days after the second AZD1222 dose. The receptors come from an adult who received the AZD1222 COVID-19 vaccine.

The J gene is TRBJ1-2, the V gene TRBV18, with TRBD1 matching 9 bases. Germline lookup yields CDR1 KGHSH and CDR2 LQKENI. The CDR3 length is 14 residues. V lost 3 bases and J lost 4; bases outside the gene matches: 3. This CDR3 reads CASSPGDRAYGYTF. The DNA of the CDR3 is TGTGCCAGCTCACCGGGGGACAGGGCCTATGGCTACACCTTC.

The rearrangement uses TRBV5-4 and TRBJ1-2; 8 bases align to TRBD1. The V gene end was trimmed by 4 bases and the J gene end by 0 bases; junction bases not matched to a gene: 8. CDR1 is SGHNT, CDR2 YYREEE, per germline (reference sequence). CDR3 size: 16 residues. CDR3 bases: TGTGCCAGCAGCCTTACAGGGGGGGGGACTAACTATGGCTACACCTTC. Its translation: CASSLTGGGTNYGYTF.

The gene calls are TRBV15 and TRBJ2-5; D gene unclear. Germline-derived CDR1 and CDR2 are LNHNV and YYDKDF (reference sequence). CDR3 size: 16 residues. Trimming shortened V by 1 base and J by 2 bases, and 14 bases separated the two germline ends. CDR3 amino acids: CATSRGRDPVQETQYF. CDR3 DNA: TGTGCCACCAGCAGAGGTAGAGACCCGGTGCAAGAGACCCAGTACTTC.

This rearrangement joins TRBV5-4 to TRBJ1-3, with TRBD1 matching over 7 bases. The CDR3 is 15 amino acids. The germline V gene encodes CDR1 SGHNT and CDR2 YYREEE (reference sequence). Trimming at V came to 3 bases and at J to 2 bases, leaving 5 bases not matched to a gene. CDR3 nucleotide sequence: TGTGCCAGCAGCTATCAACAGGGGACTGGAAACACCATATATTTT. Its translation is CASSYQQGTGNTIYF.

The chain links TRBV6-2 or TRBV6-3 to TRBJ2-2; D uncertain. The CDR3 runs 14 residues. Trimming shortened V by 2 bases and J by 5 bases, and 9 bases separated the two germline ends. Germline V gene data show CDR1 as MNHEY and CDR2 as SVGEGT. The CDR3 bases are TGTGCCAGCAGTTACAGGTTCGAGACCGGGGAGCTGTTTTTT. Translated, it gives CASSYRFETGELFF.

The CDR3 region is CASSYGSYEQYF. The CDR3 nucleotides are TGCGCCAGCAGCTACGGCTCCTACGAGCAGTACTTC. The V and J genes are TRBV5-1 and TRBJ2-7; D gene ambiguous. The CDR3 totals 12 residues. Germline V CDR1 and CDR2: SGHRS, YFSETQ. V dropped 3 bases and J dropped 0 bases, with 4 bases sitting between them.

The chain uses TRBV5-1 and TRBJ1-1, with D possibly matching TRBD1 (5 bases). V was clipped by 7 bases and J by 2 bases, with 12 bases between them. Germline assignment: CDR1 SGHRS and CDR2 YFSETQ. CDR3 length: 13 amino acids. The CDR3 loop is CASAQGGNTEAFF. The CDR3 region has the DNA TGCGCCAGCGCCCAGGGTGGAAACACTGAAGCTTTCTTT.

The chain carries TRBV3-1 (or the pseudogene TRBV3-2) and TRBJ1-2; 7 positions agree with TRBD1. Germline V gives CDR1 LGHDT, CDR2 YNNKEL (reference sequence). This CDR3 has 14 residues. With V trimmed by 6 bases and J by 3 bases, 7 bases remained unmatched. The chain's CDR3 is CASSLAGTDYGYTF. As DNA, the CDR3 is TGTGCCAGCAGTTTGGCCGGGACAGACTATGGCTACACCTTC.

V gene TRBV7-9 combines with J gene TRBJ2-7; 10 bases map to TRBD1. This CDR3 has 15 residues. CDR1 and CDR2 from the germline V gene are SEHNR and FQNEAQ (reference sequence). V shed 1 base and J 5 bases; nucleotides not matched to a gene: 5. The DNA of the CDR3 is TGTGCCAGCAGCTTAGTGACAGGGGGCAATGACGAGCAGTACTTC. Its protein product is CASSLVTGGNDEQYF.

This clone was found a few times. The chain uses TRBV6-5 and TRBJ1-1; possibly TRBD1 for D (5 bases). Trimming shortened V by 7 bases and J by 2 bases, and 17 bases separated the two germline ends. CDR3 size: 15 residues. CDR1 MNHEY and CDR2 SVGAGI come from the germline V gene. CDR3 in DNA: TGTGCCAGCAACTTGTTGGGGCTGCTTAACACTGAAGCTTTCTTT. It is translated as CASNLLGLLNTEAFF.

V and J are TRBV4-3 and TRBJ1-4, with 9 positions matching TRBD1. V gave up 2 bases and J gave up 5 bases; unmatched junction bases: 6. This CDR3 has 16 residues. Per germline, CDR1 LGHNA and CDR2 YSLEER. CDR3 residues: CASSQLPGQGNEKLFF. The CDR3 DNA is TGCGCCAGCAGCCAACTACCGGGACAGGGAAATGAAAAACTGTTTTTT.

The chain is built from TRBV4-1 and TRBJ1-6, with 9 nucleotides matching TRBD1. In germline, CDR1 is MGHRA, CDR2 YSYEKL. V was clipped by 1 base and J by 11 bases; unmatched bases: 6. The CDR3 runs to 15 residues. The CDR3 DNA is TGCGCCAGCAGCCAAGGGGGGACAGGGACGACACCCCTCCACTTT. Translated: CASSQGGTGTTPLHF.

The CDR3 is CASSPRASGTDTQYF. In DNA form, the CDR3 reads TGTGCCAGCAGCCCCAGGGCTAGCGGCACAGATACGCAGTATTTT. The chain couples TRBV7-2 to TRBJ2-3, with D perhaps TRBD2 (6 bases). CDR1 is SGHTA, CDR2 FQGNSA, per germline. CDR3 length: 15 amino acids. Trimming cost V 5 bases and J 1 base, with 13 bases left between them.